The 2 T cell receptor beta chains below come from one sample, sequenced in a study of blood T cells in healthy people across ages. Using a J-beta primer mix together with a sample-barcoded 5' primer, a second PCR was run for about 6 to 12 cycles. One entry per CDR3 protein results from TCRdb running MiXCR on the 5' RACE reads. The data hold a few hundred thousand distinct CDR3 sequences, with approximately 47% observed a single time. The sequenced sample consisted of blood. All receptors come from a man aged 60 to 75 in good health.

To note about this clonotype: The junction and the germline gene differ at one end; a read error may be behind it. The V and J genes are TRBV11-3 and TRBJ2-1; D might be TRBD2 (7 bases). The germline CDR1 and CDR2 sequences are SGHNT and YENEEA. CDR3 length equals 15 residues. For the CDR3, the DNA is TGTGCCGGCAGCCGCTTTGGGGGGGCGGACAATGAGCAGTTCTTC. Translated, it gives CAGSRFGGADNEQFF.

The chain joins TRBV21-1 to TRBJ2-7; TRBD1, the table's D call, lacks a check against the DNA. TRBV21-1 is noted as a pseudogene. This CDR3 contains 16 residues. CDR3 region: CASSKGDRPSSYEQYF. The DNA for the CDR3 is TGTGCCAGCAGCAAAGGCGACAGGCCGAGCTCCTACGAGCAGTACTTC.